Listed below are T cell receptor beta chains from one sample, sequenced in a study of cytomegalovirus exposure and HLA in healthy donors. The table came from immunoSEQ multiplex PCR; TCRdb's copy has only in-frame clones and leaves some out. The sample yields 160,000 or so clones, 70% to 90% seen once. Specimen: PBMCs. The receptor set was obtained from a man younger than 45 in good health and CMV-seropositive. Both conserved end residues are part of each CDR3. The order of the fields is J gene, D gene, clone size, V gene, CDR3 DNA, CDR3 protein. D genes are given only for firm matches. Expanded clones are given a class, and other clones once, few, many or no size at all.

TRBJ2-1 | TRBD1 | - | TRBV19 | TGTGCCAGTAGTATTCGGGACAGATACAATGAGCAGTTCTTC | CASSIRDRYNEQFF
TRBJ1-2 | TRBD1 | - | TRBV6-5 | TGTGCCAGCAGTTTCACCGGGACAGGGAACTCTGGCTACACCTTC | CASSFTGTGNSGYTF
TRBJ2-5 | TRBD2 | - | TRBV10-3 | TGTGCCACCATAGCGGGGGGGGGCCAAGAGACCCAGTACTTC | CATIAGGGQETQYF
TRBJ1-2 | TRBD1 | few | TRBV6-5 | TGTGCCAGCAGTTACTCGATGGGACAGGGAACCTATGGCTACACCTTC | CASSYSMGQGTYGYTF
TRBJ2-2 | TRBD1 | - | TRBV13 | TGTGCCAGCAGCCCCCGGGACAGGGGGCTTCACACCGGGGAGCTGTTTTTT | CASSPRDRGLHTGELFF
TRBJ1-1 | - | - | TRBV6-5 | TGTGCCAGCAGTTACGGTGGGCTCACTGAAGCTTTCTTT | CASSYGGLTEAFF
TRBJ1-2 | - | - | TRBV19 | TGTGCCAGTAGTATGGACTACCAGGGCTATGGCTACACCTTC | CASSMDYQGYGYTF
TRBJ1-6 | - | - | TRBV19 | TGTGCCAGTAGTGGGGGGGGAGGCAATTCACCCCTCCACTTT | CASSGGGGNSPLHF
TRBJ2-7 | TRBD1 | - | TRBV7-8 | TGTGCCAGCAGCCAGAACAGGGGGGCCTACGAGCAGTACTTC | CASSQNRGAYEQYF
TRBJ2-7 | - | - | TRBV9 | TGTGCCAGCAGCGTAGGAGGGATCAACTACGAGCAGTACTTC | CASSVGGINYEQYF
TRBJ2-2 | - | - | TRBV4-1 | TGCGCCAGCAGCCAAGAGGGCAGGGGTGCCACCGGGGAGCTGTTTTTT | CASSQEGRGATGELFF
TRBJ1-2 | TRBD1 | once | TRBV7-9 | TGTGCCAGCAGCCGGACGACAGGGTCGGGTTGGGGCTACACCTTC | CASSRTTGSGWGYTF
TRBJ2-5 | TRBD2 | - | TRBV2 | TGTGCCAGCACTCCTAGCGGGGTACAGACCCAGTACTTC | CASTPSGVQTQYF
TRBJ1-1 | TRBD1 | - | TRBV2 | TGTGCCAGCAGCAGTGACAGGGGAATCCGAGCCTTTGAAGCTTTCTTT | CASSSDRGIRAFEAFF
TRBJ2-3 | TRBD2 | - | TRBV11-2 | TGTGCCAGCAGCTTAAAGAGCGGGGGTACAGATACGCAGTATTTT | CASSLKSGGTDTQYF
TRBJ1-2 | TRBD1 | - | TRBV30 | TGTGCCTGGTGGACAGGGATTTACTATGGCTACACCTTC | CAWWTGIYYGYTF
TRBJ2-3 | - | - | TRBV5-1 | TGCGCCAGCAGCTTGATGGACTTTGGGGATACGCAGTATTTT | CASSLMDFGDTQYF
TRBJ2-3 | - | - | TRBV6-4 | TGTGCCAACTCGGGACAACCCCACTTAGGTACGCAGTATTTT | CANSGQPHLGTQYF
TRBJ2-1 | TRBD2 | - | TRBV4-1 | TGCGCCAGCAGCCCCTCGGCGGGGGGCAATGAGCAGTTCTTC | CASSPSAGGNEQFF
TRBJ2-7 | TRBD2 | - | TRBV18 | TGTGCCAGCTCACCAGGGAGGACTAGGAGTTACGAGCAGTACTTC | CASSPGRTRSYEQYF
TRBJ1-2 | - | - | TRBV4-1 | TGCGCCAGCAGCCGGGTCGGGACACTTAACTATGGCTACACCTTC | CASSRVGTLNYGYTF